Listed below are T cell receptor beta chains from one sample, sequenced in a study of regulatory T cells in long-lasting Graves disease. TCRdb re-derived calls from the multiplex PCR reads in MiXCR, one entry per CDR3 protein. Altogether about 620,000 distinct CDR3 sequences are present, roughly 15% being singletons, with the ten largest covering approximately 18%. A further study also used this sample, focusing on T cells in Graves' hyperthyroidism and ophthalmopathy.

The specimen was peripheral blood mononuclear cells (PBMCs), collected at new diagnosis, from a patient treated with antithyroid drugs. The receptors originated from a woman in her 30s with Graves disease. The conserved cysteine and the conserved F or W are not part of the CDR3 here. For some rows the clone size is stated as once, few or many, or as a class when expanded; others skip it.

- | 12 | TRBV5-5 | ASSHGGNTGELF
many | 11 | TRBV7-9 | ASSLGVRDEQY
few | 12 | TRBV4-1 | ASSQDFRNQPQH
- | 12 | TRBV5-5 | ASRRAGINTEAF
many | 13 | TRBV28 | ASRPGRGFNIEAF
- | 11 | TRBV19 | ASTKGLQYGYT
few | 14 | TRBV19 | ASSTIQGNSNYGYT
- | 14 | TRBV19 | ASSIGIRAGTGELF
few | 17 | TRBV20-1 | SAKIPGTRLKESQETQY
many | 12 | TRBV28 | ASRTSLTHNEQF
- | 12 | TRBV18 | ASSPQGFTGELF
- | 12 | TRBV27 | ASSRDRPGYEQY
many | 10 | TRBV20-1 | SARGRNTEAF